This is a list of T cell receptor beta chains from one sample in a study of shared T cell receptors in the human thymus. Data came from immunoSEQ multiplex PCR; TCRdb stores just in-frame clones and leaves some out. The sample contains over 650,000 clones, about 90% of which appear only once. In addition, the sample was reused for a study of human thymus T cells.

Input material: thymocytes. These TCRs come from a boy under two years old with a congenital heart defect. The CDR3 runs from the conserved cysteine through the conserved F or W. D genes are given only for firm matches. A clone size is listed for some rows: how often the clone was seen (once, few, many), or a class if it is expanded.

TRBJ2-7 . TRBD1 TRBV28 CASSRGQGTSPPSEQYF TGTGCCAGCAGTCGAGGACAGGGAACAAGTCCCCCGTCCGAGCAGTACTTC
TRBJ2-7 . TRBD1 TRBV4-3 CASSQGPGQGPYEQYF TGCGCCAGCAGCCAAGGCCCGGGACAGGGGCCTTACGAGCAGTACTTC
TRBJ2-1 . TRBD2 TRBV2 CASRTSGGSYNEQFF TGTGCCAGCAGAACGAGCGGGGGCTCCTACAATGAGCAGTTCTTC
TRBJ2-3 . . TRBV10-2 CASSGQGTGTDTQYF TGCGCCAGCAGTGGCCAGGGAACCGGGACAGATACGCAGTATTTT
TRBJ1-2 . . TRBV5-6 CASSLDSKPYYGYTF TGTGCCAGCAGCTTGGACAGCAAGCCTTACTATGGCTACACCTTC
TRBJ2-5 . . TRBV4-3 CASSRLGATGETQYF TGCGCCAGCAGCCGACTGGGGGCTACCGGGGAGACCCAGTACTTC
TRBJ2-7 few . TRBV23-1 CAGTIIDREDYEQYF TGCGCCGGCACGATAATTGACAGGGAGGACTACGAGCAGTACTTC
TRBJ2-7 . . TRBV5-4 CASSLASSYEQYF TGTGCCAGCAGCTTGGCTAGCTCCTACGAGCAGTACTTC
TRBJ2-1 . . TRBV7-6 CASSLGRTPNNEQFF TGTGCCAGCAGCTTAGGCCGAACACCGAACAATGAGCAGTTCTTC
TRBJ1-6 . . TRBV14 CASSRQGRNSPLHF TGTGCCAGCAGCCGGCAGGGAAGAAATTCACCCCTCCACTTT
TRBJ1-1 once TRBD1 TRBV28 CASSTPQGIAFF TGTGCCAGCAGTACCCCACAGGGGATAGCTTTCTTT
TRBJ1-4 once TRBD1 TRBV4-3 CASSQDRDRANEKLFF TGCGCCAGCAGCCAAGACCGGGACAGGGCGAATGAAAAACTGTTTTTT
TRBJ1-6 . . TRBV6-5 CASSYMGSSYNSPLHF TGCGCCAGCAGTTACATGGGTAGCTCCTATAATTCCCCCCTCCACTTT
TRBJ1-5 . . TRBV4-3 CASSQDLDSFGEGLQPQHF TGCGCCAGCAGCCAAGATCTGGACAGTTTCGGGGAGGGATTGCAGCCCCAGCATTTT
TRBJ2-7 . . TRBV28 CASSWDKGYEQYF TGTGCCAGCAGTTGGGACAAGGGCTACGAGCAGTACTTC
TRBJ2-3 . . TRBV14 CASSRFDSHDADTQYF TGTGCCAGCAGCCGCTTCGACTCTCATGACGCAGATACGCAGTATTTT
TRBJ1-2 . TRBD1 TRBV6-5 CASSKDRGYGYTF TGTGCCAGCAGCAAGGACAGGGGCTATGGCTACACCTTC
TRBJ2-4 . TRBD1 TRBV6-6 CASSQQGTLAKNIQYF TGTGCCAGCAGTCAACAGGGGACACTAGCCAAAAACATTCAGTACTTC
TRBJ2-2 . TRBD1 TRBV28 CASSGQGAPQNTGELFF TGTGCCAGCTCCGGACAGGGGGCACCCCAGAACACCGGGGAGCTGTTTTTT
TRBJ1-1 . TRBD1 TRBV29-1 CSVEQGVMYTEAFF TGCAGCGTTGAACAGGGGGTTATGTACACTGAAGCTTTCTTT
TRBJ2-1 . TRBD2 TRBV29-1 CSVGGLAGGLFF TGCAGCGTTGGGGGACTAGCGGGAGGGCTGTTCTTC
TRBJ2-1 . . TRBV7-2 CASSLPTTPYNEQFF TGTGCCAGCAGCCTCCCGACTACGCCCTACAATGAGCAGTTCTTC
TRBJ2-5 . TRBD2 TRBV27 CASSLSGTSRPFQETQYF TGTGCCAGCAGCCTTTCCGGGACTAGCAGACCCTTCCAAGAGACCCAGTACTTC
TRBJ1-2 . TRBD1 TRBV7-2 CASSLARQGTYGYTF TGTGCCAGCAGCTTAGCCAGACAGGGGACCTATGGCTACACCTTC
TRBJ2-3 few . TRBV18 CASSPPYGMGHTDTQYF TGTGCCAGCTCACCACCTTACGGCATGGGGCACACAGATACGCAGTATTTT
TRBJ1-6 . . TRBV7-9 CASSLRSRDSGNSPLHF TGTGCCAGCAGCTTAAGGTCCAGGGACTCGGGTAATTCACCCCTCCACTTT
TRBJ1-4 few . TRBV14 CASSQGGPVEKLFF TGTGCCAGCAGCCAAGGAGGGCCGGTCGAAAAACTGTTTTTT
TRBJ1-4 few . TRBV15 CATSRAPRPRATNEKLFF TGTGCCACCAGCAGAGCCCCCCGACCCAGGGCGACTAATGAAAAACTGTTTTTT
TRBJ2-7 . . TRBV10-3 CAIKGDLYEQYF TGTGCCATCAAGGGAGACCTCTACGAGCAGTACTTC
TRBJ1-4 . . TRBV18 CASSPLTPEAREKLFF TGTGCCAGCTCACCACTCACCCCCGAGGCGAGAGAAAAACTGTTTTTT
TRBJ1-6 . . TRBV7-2 CASSFSFDRQYPFNSPLHF TGTGCCAGCAGCTTCAGTTTCGACAGACAGTACCCCTTCAATTCACCCCTCCACTTT
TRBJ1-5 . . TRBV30 CAWSVGRGDLSNQPQHF TGTGCCTGGAGTGTAGGTCGGGGGGACTTGAGCAATCAGCCCCAGCATTTT
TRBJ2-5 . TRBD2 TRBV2 CARRETSGAQETQYF TGTGCCAGAAGGGAGACTAGCGGGGCACAAGAGACCCAGTACTTC